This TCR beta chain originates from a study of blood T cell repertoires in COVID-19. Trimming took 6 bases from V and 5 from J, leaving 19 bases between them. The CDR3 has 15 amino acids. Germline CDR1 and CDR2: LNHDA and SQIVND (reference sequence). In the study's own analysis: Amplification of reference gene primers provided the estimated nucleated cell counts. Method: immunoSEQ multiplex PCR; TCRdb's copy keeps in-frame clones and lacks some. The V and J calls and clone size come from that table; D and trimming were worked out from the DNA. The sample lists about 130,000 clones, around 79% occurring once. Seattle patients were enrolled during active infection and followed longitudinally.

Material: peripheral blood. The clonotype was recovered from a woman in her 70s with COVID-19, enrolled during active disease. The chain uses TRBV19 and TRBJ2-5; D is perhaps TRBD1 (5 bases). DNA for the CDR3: TGTGCCAGTAGGTATAGGCAGGGTCCGTCGGAGACCCAGTACTTC. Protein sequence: CASRYRQGPSETQYF.